The sequence of this TCR beta chain was determined in a study of radiotherapy plus CTLA-4 blockade in lung cancer. Assay: immunoSEQ multiplex PCR; the TCRdb copy retains only in-frame clones and omits some. In the table there are tens of thousands of clones, 84% of which are singletons. V lost 10 bases, J lost 7 bases, and 10 bases stayed unmatched. The CDR3 runs 15 residues. Germline CDR1 and CDR2: MDHEN and SYDVKM. The rearrangement links TRBV28 to TRBJ2-3; 14 bases align to TRBD2. This specimen was peripheral blood, taken from a patient treated with radiotherapy plus ipilimumab. The source is a human donor with non-small cell lung cancer whose response to radiotherapy plus ipilimumab could not be evaluated. For the CDR3, the DNA is TGTGCCACGGCCGGGACTAGCGGGAGTTTATATACGCAGTATTTT. Its protein product is CATAGTSGSLYTQYF.